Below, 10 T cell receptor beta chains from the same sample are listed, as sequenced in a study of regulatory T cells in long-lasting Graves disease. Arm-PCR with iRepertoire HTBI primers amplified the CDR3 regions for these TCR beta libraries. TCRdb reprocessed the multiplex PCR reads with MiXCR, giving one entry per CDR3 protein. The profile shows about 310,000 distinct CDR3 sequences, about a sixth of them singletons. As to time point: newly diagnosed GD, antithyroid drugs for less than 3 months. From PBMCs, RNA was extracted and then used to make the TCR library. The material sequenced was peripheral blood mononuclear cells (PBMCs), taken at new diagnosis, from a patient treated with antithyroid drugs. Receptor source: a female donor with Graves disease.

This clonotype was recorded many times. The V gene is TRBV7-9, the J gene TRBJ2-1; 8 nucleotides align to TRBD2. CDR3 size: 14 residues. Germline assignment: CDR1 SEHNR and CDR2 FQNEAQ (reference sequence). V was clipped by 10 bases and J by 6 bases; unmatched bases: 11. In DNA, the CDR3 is TGTGCCACCATTGAGCGGGGGCTGAGCAATGAGCAGTTCTTC. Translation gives CATIERGLSNEQFF.

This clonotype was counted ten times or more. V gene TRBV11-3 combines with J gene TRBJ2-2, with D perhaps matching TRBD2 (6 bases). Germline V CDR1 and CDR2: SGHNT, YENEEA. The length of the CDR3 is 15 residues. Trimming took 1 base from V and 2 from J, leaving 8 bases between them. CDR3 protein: CASSLGTTNTGELFF. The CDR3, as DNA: TGTGCCAGCAGCTTAGGGACTACTAACACCGGGGAGCTGTTTTTT.

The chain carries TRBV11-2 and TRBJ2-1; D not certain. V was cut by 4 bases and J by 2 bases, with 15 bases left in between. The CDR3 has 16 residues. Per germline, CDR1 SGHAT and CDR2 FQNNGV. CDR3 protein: CASSSRDSDTYNEQFF. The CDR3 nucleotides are TGTGCCAGCAGCTCCCGAGACTCAGATACCTACAATGAGCAGTTCTTC. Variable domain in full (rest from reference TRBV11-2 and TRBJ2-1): EAGVAQSPRYKIIEKRQSVAFWCNPISGHATLYWYQQILGQGPKLLIQFQNNGVVDDSQLPKDRFSAERLKGVDSTLKIQPAKLEDSAVYLCASSSRDSDTYNEQFFGPGTRLTVL.

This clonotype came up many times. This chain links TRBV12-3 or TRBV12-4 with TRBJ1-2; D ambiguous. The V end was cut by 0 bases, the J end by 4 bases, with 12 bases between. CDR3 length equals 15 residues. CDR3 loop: CASSLALGGSYGYTF. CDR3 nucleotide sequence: TGTGCCAGCAGTTTAGCGCTGGGAGGGTCCTATGGCTACACCTTC.

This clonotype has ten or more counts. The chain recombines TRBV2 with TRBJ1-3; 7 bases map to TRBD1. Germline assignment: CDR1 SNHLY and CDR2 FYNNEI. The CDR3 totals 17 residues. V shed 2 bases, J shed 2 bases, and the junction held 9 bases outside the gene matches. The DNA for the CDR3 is TGTGCCAGCAGTGAAACGTTGCAGGGGGTAGCTGGAAACACCATATATTTT. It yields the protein CASSETLQGVAGNTIYF. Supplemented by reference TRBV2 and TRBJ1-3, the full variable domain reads EPEVTQTPSHQVTQMGQEVILRCVPISNHLYFYWYRQILGQKVEFLVSFYNNEISEKSEIFDDQFSVERPDGSNFTLKIRSTKLEDSAMYFCASSETLQGVAGNTIYFGEGSWLTVV.

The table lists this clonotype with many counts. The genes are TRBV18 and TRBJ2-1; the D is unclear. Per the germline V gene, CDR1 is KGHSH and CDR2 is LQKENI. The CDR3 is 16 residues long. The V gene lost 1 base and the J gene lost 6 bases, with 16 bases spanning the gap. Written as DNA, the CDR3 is TGTGCCAGCTCACCACTCCATGCGCGTCAGAGCAATGAGCAGTTCTTC. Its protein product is CASSPLHARQSNEQFF. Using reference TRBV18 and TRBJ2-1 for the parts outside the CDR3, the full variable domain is NAGVMQNPRHLVRRRGQEARLRCSPMKGHSHVYWYRQLPEEGLKFMVYLQKENIIDESGMPKERFSAEFPKEGPSILRIQQVVRGDSAAYFCASSPLHARQSNEQFFGPGTRLTVL.

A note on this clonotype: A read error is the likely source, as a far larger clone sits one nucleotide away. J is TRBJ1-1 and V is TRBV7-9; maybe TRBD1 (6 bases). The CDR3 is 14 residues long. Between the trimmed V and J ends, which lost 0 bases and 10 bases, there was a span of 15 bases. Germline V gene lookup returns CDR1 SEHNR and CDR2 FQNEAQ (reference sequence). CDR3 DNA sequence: TGTGCCAGCAGCTTAGCGTGGCCGTCCAGGGGAGCTTTCTTT. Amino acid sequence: CASSLAWPSRGAFF. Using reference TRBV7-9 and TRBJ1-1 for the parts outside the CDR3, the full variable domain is DTGVSQNPRHKITKRGQNVTFRCDPISEHNRLYWYRQTLGQGPEFLTYFQNEAQLEKSRLLSDRFSAERPKGSFSTLEIQRTEQGDSAMYLCASSLAWPSRGAFFGQGTRLTVV.

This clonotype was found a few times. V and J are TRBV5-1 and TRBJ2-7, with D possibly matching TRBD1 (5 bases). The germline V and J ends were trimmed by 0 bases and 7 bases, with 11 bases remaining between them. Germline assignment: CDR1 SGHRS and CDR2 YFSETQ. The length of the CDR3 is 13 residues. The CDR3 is CASSLAQAGEQYF. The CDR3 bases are TGCGCCAGCAGCTTGGCCCAGGCAGGGGAGCAGTACTTC.

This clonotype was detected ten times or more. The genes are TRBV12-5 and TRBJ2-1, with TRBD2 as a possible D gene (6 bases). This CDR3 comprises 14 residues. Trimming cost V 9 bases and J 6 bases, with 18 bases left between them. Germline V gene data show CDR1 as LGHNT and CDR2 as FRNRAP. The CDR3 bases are TGTGCTAGCTCCCCCGGGACTCATCTCAATGAGCAGTTCTTC. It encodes CASSPGTHLNEQFF.

The DNA of the CDR3 is TGTGCCAGCAACTCCCCATTGGATGAAAAACTGTTTTTT. Translating it yields CASNSPLDEKLFF. This chain joins TRBV2 and TRBJ1-4; no definite D call. V was cut by 7 bases and J by 6 bases, with 12 bases left in between. Germline V CDR1 and CDR2: SNHLY, FYNNEI. The CDR3 loop spans 13 amino acids.